These T cell receptor beta chains were read from a single sample in a study of molecular identifiers for immune sequencing clone quantification. MiXCR, run by TCRdb on the PCR reads, gives a single entry per CDR3 protein. The profile shows approximately 670,000 distinct CDR3 sequences, around 20% of them singletons. The specimen was naive CD8+ T cells from blood, with Jurkat cell RNA spiked in. The receptors here all came from a human donor in good health. Some libraries in this study had Jurkat cell RNA spiked in. CDR3s include the opening cysteine and the closing phenylalanine or tryptophan. The order of the fields is D gene, J gene, V gene, clone size, CDR3 protein, CDR3 DNA. The D gene is left open where the match is weak. Only part of the rows carry a size: once, few, many, or a class if the clone is expanded.

>NA|TRBJ1-1|TRBV20-1|many
CSAEDRIGSTEAFF
TGCAGTGCTGAAGACAGAATCGGTTCCACTGAAGCTTTCTTT
>TRBD1|TRBJ2-5|TRBV6-5|NA
CASSYSDRVGETQYF
TGTGCCAGCAGTTACTCGGACAGGGTTGGAGAGACCCAGTACTTC
>TRBD2|TRBJ2-3|TRBV7-7|many
CASSHTSGRADTQYF
TGTGCTAGCAGCCATACTAGCGGGAGGGCGGATACGCAGTATTTT
>TRBD2|TRBJ2-5|TRBV20-1|NA
CSARVLAEYQETQYF
TGCAGTGCTCGAGTCCTAGCGGAGTACCAAGAGACCCAGTACTTC
>NA|TRBJ2-5|TRBV27|few
CASSPLGIEETQYF
TGTGCCAGCAGTCCCCTGGGTATAGAAGAGACCCAGTACTTC
>NA|TRBJ2-7|TRBV7-9|NA
CASSLSIRYEQYF
TGTGCCAGCAGCTTATCTATTCGGTACGAGCAGTACTTC
>TRBD1|TRBJ1-3|TRBV7-6|few
CASSLWDRPSSGNTIYF
TGTGCCAGCAGCCTCTGGGACAGACCAAGCTCTGGAAACACCATATATTTT
>NA|TRBJ2-7|TRBV5-6|NA
CASSLYQGSEQYF
TGTGCCAGCAGCTTGTACCAGGGAAGCGAGCAGTACTTC
>TRBD1|TRBJ2-7|TRBV10-2|many
CASSEGRGHEQYF
TGCGCCAGCAGTGAGGGCAGGGGGCACGAGCAGTACTTC
>NA|TRBJ2-2|TRBV30|NA
CAWTGSYTGELFF
TGTGCCTGGACCGGGAGCTACACCGGGGAGCTGTTTTTT
>TRBD2|TRBJ2-5|TRBV20-1|NA
CSATTSGGGETQYF
TGCAGTGCTACTACTAGCGGGGGGGGAGAGACCCAGTACTTC
>NA|TRBJ1-2|TRBV19|many
CASSTWDNYGYTF
TGTGCCAGTAGTACTTGGGACAACTATGGCTACACCTTC
>NA|TRBJ1-5|TRBV30|few
CAWSVLDGGQPQHF
TGTGCCTGGAGTGTATTAGACGGGGGTCAGCCCCAGCATTTT
>NA|TRBJ2-3|TRBV4-1|many
CASSQDLGTDTQYF
TGCGCCAGCAGCCAAGATCTAGGTACAGATACGCAGTATTTT
>NA|TRBJ1-2|TRBV4-1|NA
CASSQQGTYGYTF
TGCGCCAGCAGCCAACAGGGAACCTATGGCTACACCTTC
>NA|TRBJ1-1|TRBV27|NA
CASSRPSGARSTEAFF
TGTGCCAGCAGCCGGCCTTCGGGGGCGAGATCGACTGAAGCTTTCTTT
>NA|TRBJ1-5|TRBV4-3|many
CASSQDKVSWQPQHF
TGCGCCAGCAGCCAAGATAAAGTATCGTGGCAGCCCCAGCATTTT
>NA|TRBJ1-2|TRBV29-1|many
CSVEDGVGGYTF
TGCAGCGTTGAGGATGGGGTCGGCGGCTACACCTTC
>NA|TRBJ2-1|TRBV12-3/TRBV12-4|NA
CASSSGTVGYNEQFF
TGTGCCAGTTCGTCCGGGACGGTGGGATACAATGAGCAGTTCTTC
>TRBD2|TRBJ2-1|TRBV4-1|NA
CAGGGYEQFF
TGCGCCGGCGGGGGATATGAGCAGTTCTTC
>TRBD1|TRBJ2-3|TRBV6-5|many
CASFSSGTGSTDTQYF
TGTGCCAGTTTCTCCTCCGGGACAGGGAGCACAGATACGCAGTATTTT
>NA|TRBJ2-7|TRBV15|NA
CATSRVGTSSYEQYF
TGTGCCACCAGCAGAGTGGGGACGTCGTCCTACGAGCAGTACTTC
>NA|TRBJ2-5|TRBV20-1|many
CSATPDFQEFQETQYF
TGCAGTGCTACCCCCGACTTTCAAGAATTTCAAGAGACCCAGTACTTC
>NA|TRBJ1-1|TRBV6-1|many
CASSELTLNTEAFF
TGTGCCAGCAGTGAACTTACCTTGAACACTGAAGCTTTCTTT
>TRBD2|TRBJ2-7|TRBV28|many
CASSLYPTGGNYEQYF
TGTGCCAGCAGTTTATACCCGACGGGAGGAAACTACGAGCAGTACTTC
>TRBD1|TRBJ2-3|TRBV5-1|many
CASSLGPGQSTDTQYF
TGCGCCAGCAGCTTGGGACCGGGACAGAGCACAGATACGCAGTATTTT
>NA|TRBJ1-1|TRBV12-3/TRBV12-4|many
CASSTQGGAFF
TGTGCCAGCAGCACACAGGGCGGAGCTTTCTTT
>NA|TRBJ1-3|TRBV29-1|many
CSVGVGNTIYF
TGCAGCGTTGGAGTTGGAAACACCATATATTTT
>NA|TRBJ1-1|TRBV11-1|NA
CASSLVRSYTEAFF
TGTGCCAGCAGCTTAGTTCGCAGCTACACTGAAGCTTTCTTT
>NA|TRBJ2-7|TRBV18|few
CACSPVAGGSYEQYF
TGTGCCTGCTCACCGGTGGCGGGCGGGTCCTACGAGCAGTACTTC
>NA|TRBJ2-7|TRBV9|NA
CASSVGDGAWEQYF
TGTGCCAGCAGCGTAGGTGATGGCGCATGGGAGCAGTACTTC
>NA|TRBJ2-7|TRBV6-2/TRBV6-3|many
CASIINGNSYEQYF
TGTGCCAGCATCATTAATGGGAATTCCTACGAGCAGTACTTC
>TRBD1|TRBJ2-3|TRBV5-8|many
CASSWGQGADTQYF
TGTGCCAGCAGCTGGGGACAGGGGGCGGATACGCAGTATTTT
>TRBD1|TRBJ1-5|TRBV6-1|many
CASSTRWGQGYSNQPQHF
TGTGCCAGCAGTACACGCTGGGGACAGGGCTATAGCAATCAGCCCCAGCATTTT
>NA|TRBJ2-3|TRBV20-1|many
CSARDRAVDTQYF
TGCAGTGCTAGAGATAGAGCTGTAGATACGCAGTATTTT
>TRBD2|TRBJ2-7|TRBV29-1|NA
CSVEVAGVVYEQYF
TGCAGCGTTGAGGTAGCGGGAGTGGTCTACGAGCAGTACTTC
>NA|TRBJ1-6|TRBV6-5|many
CASSYSGSHSPLHF
TGTGCCAGCAGTTACTCAGGAAGCCATTCACCCCTCCACTTT
>TRBD2|TRBJ2-3|TRBV20-1|NA
CSARLTGTSGITDTQYF
TGCAGTGCTAGGCTAACCGGGACTAGCGGAATCACAGATACGCAGTATTTT
>NA|TRBJ1-5|TRBV4-1|few
CASSQTSGEVSNQPQHF
TGCGCCAGCAGCCAAACATCCGGGGAGGTAAGCAATCAGCCCCAGCATTTT
>NA|TRBJ1-5|TRBV19|many
CASSIIDNQPQHF
TGTGCCAGTAGTATTATAGACAATCAGCCCCAGCATTTT
>TRBD2|TRBJ2-4|TRBV4-3|NA
CASSHRSTLAGEDIQYF
TGCGCCAGCAGCCATCGATCAACTCTAGCGGGAGAAGACATTCAGTACTTC
>NA|TRBJ1-5|TRBV7-3|many
CASSLMGGQPQHF
TGTGCCAGCAGCTTAATGGGGGGTCAGCCCCAGCATTTT
>TRBD1|TRBJ2-2|TRBV7-9|many
CASSSYRGEAGELFF
TGTGCCAGCAGCTCCTACAGGGGGGAAGCCGGGGAGCTGTTTTTT